This T cell receptor beta chain was observed in a study of response to subunit inactivated influenza vaccine (dated by TCRdb to 2016 to 2019). For the study in its entirety: Deep quantitative profiling of the T cell receptor repertoire was used in the study to follow responses to a trivalent subunit inactivated influenza vaccine.

The library relied on RT-PCR. The sequencing machine was an Illumina HiSeq 2500. TCRdb redid the processing of the public reads, applying fastp at Q25 and MiXCR, and retained in-frame beta chains. Rows with one shared CDR3 protein collapse into an entry with the most common genes and DNA. The sample table holds roughly 760,000 distinct CDR3 sequences, of which roughly 20% were seen once. The ten largest clonotypes hold 9.5% to 13% of the sample. Beyond this particular receptor, the publication reports: It was suggested by the authors that each seasonal influenza vaccination may recruit only a limited number of new T cells.

Notes on this clonotype: This receptor's antigen is unknown. Base qualities are not recorded, but no much larger clone differs from it by a single base.

The receptor's source is a man aged 50 to 60 who received an inactivated influenza vaccine. Donor details come from another sample of the same person, matched by shared clones. Source: PBMCs from blood, taken roughly 5 days after vaccination.

Read as DNA, the sequence is TGTGCCAGCAGTCAACCGGGACAGGGGTTCTACGAGCAGTACTTC. Its amino acids are CASSQPGQGFYEQYF. The chain was built from TRBV28 and TRBJ2-7; the junction holds 10 bases that match TRBD1. CDR3 length: 15 amino acids, cysteine to phenylalanine. The DNA shown is the 45-base CDR3, in frame from base 1. The germline V gene supplies CDR1 MDHEN and CDR2 SYDVKM. Ends trimmed: V by 5 bases, J by 3 bases; bases unmatched to a gene: 7.